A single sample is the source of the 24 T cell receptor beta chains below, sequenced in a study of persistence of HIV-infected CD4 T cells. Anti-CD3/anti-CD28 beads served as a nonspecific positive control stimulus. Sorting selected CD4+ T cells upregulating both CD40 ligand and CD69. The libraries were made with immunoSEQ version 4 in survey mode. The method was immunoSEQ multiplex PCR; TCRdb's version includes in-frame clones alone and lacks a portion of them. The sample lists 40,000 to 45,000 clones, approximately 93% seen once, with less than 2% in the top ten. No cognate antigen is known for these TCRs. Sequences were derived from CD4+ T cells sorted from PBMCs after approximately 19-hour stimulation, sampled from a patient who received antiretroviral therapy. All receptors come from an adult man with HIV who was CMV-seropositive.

This chain's CDR3 is CASSELPDPYNEQFF. CDR3 in DNA: TGTGCCAGCAGTGAACTTCCGGATCCATACAATGAGCAGTTCTTC. The genes are TRBV6-1 and TRBJ2-1, with D uncertain. Germline loops: CDR1 MNHNS, CDR2 SASEGT. V shed 2 bases and J shed 4 bases, with 12 bases lying between them. The CDR3 is 15 amino acids.

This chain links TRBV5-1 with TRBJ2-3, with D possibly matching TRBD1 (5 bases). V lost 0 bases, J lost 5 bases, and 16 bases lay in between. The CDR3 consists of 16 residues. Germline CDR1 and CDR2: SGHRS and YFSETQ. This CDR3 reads CASSLDGSQGVDTQYF. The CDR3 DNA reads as TGCGCCAGCAGCTTGGATGGAAGTCAGGGTGTAGATACGCAGTATTTT.

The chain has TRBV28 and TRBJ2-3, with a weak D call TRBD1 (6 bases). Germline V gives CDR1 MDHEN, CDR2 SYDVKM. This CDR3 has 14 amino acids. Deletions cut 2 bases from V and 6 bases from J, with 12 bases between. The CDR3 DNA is TGTGCCAGCAGTTTAGTGGGGGCTGGGGATACGCAGTATTTT. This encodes CASSLVGAGDTQYF.

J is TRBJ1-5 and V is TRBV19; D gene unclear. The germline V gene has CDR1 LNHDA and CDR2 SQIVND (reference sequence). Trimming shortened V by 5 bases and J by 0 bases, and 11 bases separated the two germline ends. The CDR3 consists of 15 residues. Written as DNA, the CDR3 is TGTGCCAGTAGTGATTACACCCCTAGCAATCAGCCCCAGCATTTT. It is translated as CASSDYTPSNQPQHF.

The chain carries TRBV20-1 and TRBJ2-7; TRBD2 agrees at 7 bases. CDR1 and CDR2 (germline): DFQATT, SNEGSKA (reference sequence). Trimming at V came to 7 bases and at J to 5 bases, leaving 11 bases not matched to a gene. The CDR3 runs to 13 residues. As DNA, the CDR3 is TGCAGTGTTAGTTCGGGGGGTAGGGACGAGCAGTACTTC. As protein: CSVSSGGRDEQYF.

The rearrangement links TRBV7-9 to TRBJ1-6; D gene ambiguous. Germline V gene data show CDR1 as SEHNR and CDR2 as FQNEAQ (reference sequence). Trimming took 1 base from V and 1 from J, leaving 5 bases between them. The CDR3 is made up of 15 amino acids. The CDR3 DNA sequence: TGTGCCAGCAGCTTAGGAGGGTCCTATAATTCACCCCTCCACTTT. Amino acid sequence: CASSLGGSYNSPLHF. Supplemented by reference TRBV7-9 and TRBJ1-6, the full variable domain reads DTGVSQNPRHKITKRGQNVTFRCDPISEHNRLYWYRQTLGQGPEFLTYFQNEAQLEKSRLLSDRFSAERPKGSFSTLEIQRTEQGDSAMYLCASSLGGSYNSPLHFGNGTRLTVT.

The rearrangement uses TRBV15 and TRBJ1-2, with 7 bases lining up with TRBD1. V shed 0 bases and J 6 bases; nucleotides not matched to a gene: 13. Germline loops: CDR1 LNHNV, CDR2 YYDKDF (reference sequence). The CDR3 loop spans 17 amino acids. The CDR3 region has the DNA TGTGCCACCAGCAGAGAACGTCTAATACAGGGGATACATGGCTACACCTTC. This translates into CATSRERLIQGIHGYTF.

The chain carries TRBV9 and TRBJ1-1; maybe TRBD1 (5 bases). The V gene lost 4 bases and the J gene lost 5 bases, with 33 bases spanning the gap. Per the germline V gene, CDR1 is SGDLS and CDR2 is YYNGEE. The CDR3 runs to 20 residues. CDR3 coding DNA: TGTGCCAGCAGCCCACGAACCGCCGGGACTATAATTGAAGGGAAGACTGAAGCTTTCTTT. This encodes CASSPRTAGTIIEGKTEAFF.

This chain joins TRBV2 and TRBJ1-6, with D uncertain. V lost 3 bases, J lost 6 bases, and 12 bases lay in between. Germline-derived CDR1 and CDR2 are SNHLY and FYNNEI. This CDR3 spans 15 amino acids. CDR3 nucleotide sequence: TGTGCCAGCAGTGAGCGAGGACCGTTTAATTCACCCCTCCACTTT. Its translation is CASSERGPFNSPLHF.

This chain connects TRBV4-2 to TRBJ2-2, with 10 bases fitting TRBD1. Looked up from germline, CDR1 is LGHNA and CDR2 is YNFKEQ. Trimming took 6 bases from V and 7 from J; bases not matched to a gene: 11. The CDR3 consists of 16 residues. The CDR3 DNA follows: TGTGCCAGCAGGTTTGGGACAGGGGCCCTCCGCGGGGAGCTGTTTTTT. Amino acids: CASRFGTGALRGELFF.

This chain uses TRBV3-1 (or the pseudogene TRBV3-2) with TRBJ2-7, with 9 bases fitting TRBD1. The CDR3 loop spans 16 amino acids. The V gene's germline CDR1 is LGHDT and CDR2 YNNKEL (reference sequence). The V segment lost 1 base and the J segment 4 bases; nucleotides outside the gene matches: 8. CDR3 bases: TGTGCCAGCAGCCAAGGACCTGGACAGGGGTCGTACGAGCAGTACTTC. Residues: CASSQGPGQGSYEQYF.

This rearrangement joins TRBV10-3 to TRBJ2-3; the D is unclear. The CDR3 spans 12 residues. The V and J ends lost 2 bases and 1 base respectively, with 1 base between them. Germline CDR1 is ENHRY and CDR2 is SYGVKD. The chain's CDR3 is CAISEGTDTQYF. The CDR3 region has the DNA TGTGCCATCAGTGAGGGCACAGATACGCAGTATTTT.

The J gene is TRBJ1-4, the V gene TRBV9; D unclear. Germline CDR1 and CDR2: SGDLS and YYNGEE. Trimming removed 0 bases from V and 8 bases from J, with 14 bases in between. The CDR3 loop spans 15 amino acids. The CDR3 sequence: CASSVAPSYGEKLFF. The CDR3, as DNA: TGTGCCAGCAGCGTAGCTCCGAGTTATGGAGAAAAACTGTTTTTT.

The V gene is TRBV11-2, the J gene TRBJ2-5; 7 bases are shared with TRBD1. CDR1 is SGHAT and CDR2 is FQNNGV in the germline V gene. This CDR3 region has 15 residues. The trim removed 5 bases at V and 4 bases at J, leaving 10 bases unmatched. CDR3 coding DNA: TGTGCCAGCAGCATCTCGACAGGGTCGGGAGAGACCCAGTACTTC. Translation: CASSISTGSGETQYF. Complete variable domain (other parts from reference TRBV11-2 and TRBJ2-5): EAGVAQSPRYKIIEKRQSVAFWCNPISGHATLYWYQQILGQGPKLLIQFQNNGVVDDSQLPKDRFSAERLKGVDSTLKIQPAKLEDSAVYLCASSISTGSGETQYFGPGTRLLVL.

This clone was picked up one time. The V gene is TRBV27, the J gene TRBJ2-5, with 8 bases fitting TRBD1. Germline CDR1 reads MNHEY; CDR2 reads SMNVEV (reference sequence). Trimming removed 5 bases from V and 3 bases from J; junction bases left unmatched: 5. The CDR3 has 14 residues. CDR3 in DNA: TGTGCCAGCAGTACGGACAGGGAGGAAGAGACCCAGTACTTC. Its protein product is CASSTDREEETQYF.

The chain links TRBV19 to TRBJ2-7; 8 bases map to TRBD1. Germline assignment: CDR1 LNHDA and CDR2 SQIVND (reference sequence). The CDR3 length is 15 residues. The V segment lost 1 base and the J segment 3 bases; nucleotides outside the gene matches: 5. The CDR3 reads CASSIGTGSLYEQYF. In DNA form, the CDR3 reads TGTGCCAGTAGTATAGGGACAGGGTCCCTCTACGAGCAGTACTTC.

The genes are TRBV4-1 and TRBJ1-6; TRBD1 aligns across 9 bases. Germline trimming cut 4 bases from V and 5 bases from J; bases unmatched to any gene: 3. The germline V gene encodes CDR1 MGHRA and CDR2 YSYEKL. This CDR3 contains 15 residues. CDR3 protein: CASSRTGENNSPLHF. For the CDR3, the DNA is TGCGCCAGCAGCCGGACAGGGGAAAATAATTCACCCCTCCACTTT.

The CDR3 bases are TGTGCCAGCAGTTATGCTACAGGGTCCGGCTACGAGCAGTACTTC. Its translation: CASSYATGSGYEQYF. This chain links TRBV6-5 with TRBJ2-7; maybe TRBD1 (6 bases). In germline, CDR1 is MNHEY, CDR2 SVGAGI. V was cut by 3 bases and J by 3 bases, with 15 bases left in between. This CDR3 is built from 15 residues.

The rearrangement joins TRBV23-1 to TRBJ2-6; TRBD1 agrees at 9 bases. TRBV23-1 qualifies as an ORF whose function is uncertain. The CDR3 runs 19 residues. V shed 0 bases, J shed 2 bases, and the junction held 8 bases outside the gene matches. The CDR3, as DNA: TGCGCCAGCAGTCAATCCCCCCGGGACAGGGAAACTGGGGCCAACGTCCTGACTTTC. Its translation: CASSQSPRDRETGANVLTF.

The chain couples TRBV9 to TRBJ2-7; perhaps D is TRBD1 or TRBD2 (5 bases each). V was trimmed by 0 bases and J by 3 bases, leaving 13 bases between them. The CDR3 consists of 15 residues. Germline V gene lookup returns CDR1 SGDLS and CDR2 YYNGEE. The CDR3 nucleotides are TGTGCCAGCAGCGTAGCTCACGGGACCATCTACGAGCAGTACTTC. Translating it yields CASSVAHGTIYEQYF. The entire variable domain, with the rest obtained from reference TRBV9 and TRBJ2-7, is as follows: DSGVTQTPKHLITATGQRVTLRCSPRSGDLSVYWYQQSLDQGLQFLIQYYNGEERAKGNILERFSAQQFPDLHSELNLSSLELGDSALYFCASSVAHGTIYEQYFGPGTRLTVT.

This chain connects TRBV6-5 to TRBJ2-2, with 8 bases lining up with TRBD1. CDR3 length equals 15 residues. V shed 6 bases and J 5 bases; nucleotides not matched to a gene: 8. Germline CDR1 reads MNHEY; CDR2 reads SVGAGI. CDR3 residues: CASRTGTGVTGELFF. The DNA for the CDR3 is TGTGCCAGCAGGACCGGGACAGGTGTGACCGGGGAGCTGTTTTTT.

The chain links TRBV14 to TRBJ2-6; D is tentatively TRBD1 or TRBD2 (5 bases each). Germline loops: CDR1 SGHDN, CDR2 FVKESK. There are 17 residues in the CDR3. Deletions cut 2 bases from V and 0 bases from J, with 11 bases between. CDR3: CASSQIGEFSGANVLTF. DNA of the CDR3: TGTGCCAGCAGCCAAATAGGGGAGTTCTCTGGGGCCAACGTCCTGACTTTC.

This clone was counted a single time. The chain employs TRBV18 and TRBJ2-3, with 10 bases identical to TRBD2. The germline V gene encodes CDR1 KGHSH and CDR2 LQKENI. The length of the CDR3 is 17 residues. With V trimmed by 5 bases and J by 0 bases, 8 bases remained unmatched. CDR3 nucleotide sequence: TGTGCCAGCTCAGTACCGGGACTAGCGTTAAGCACAGATACGCAGTATTTT. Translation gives CASSVPGLALSTDTQYF.

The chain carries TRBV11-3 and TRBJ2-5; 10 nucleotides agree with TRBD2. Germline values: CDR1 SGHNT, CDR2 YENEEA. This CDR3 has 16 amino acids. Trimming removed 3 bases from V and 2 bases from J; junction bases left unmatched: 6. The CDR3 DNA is TGTGCCAGCAGCTTTAGCGGGGGGCACGAACAAGAGACCCAGTACTTC. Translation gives CASSFSGGHEQETQYF.